The table lists the clone carrying this T cell receptor (beta chain) with a few counts. Its target is unknown. Constant-segment primers were used for 5'RACE, and the resulting TCR alpha and TCR beta cDNA libraries carried sample barcodes and UMIs. TCRdb fed the 5' RACE reads into MiXCR, producing one record per CDR3 protein. The data contain under 300,000 distinct CDR3 sequences, approximately 16% of them singletons. This record comes from a study of T-cell memory formation after mild COVID-19. Study-level information: Most TCR clusters belonged to a single donor.

General study results and limits: Later expanders leaned CD4+, whereas day 15 to 85 contracting clones were balanced CD4/CD8. Detection of some responders pre-infection suggested pre-existing cross-reactive memory T cells participated.

Germline CDR1 and CDR2: KGHDR and SFDVKD. V lost 9 bases and J lost 4, with 13 bases in between. CDR3 size: 13 residues. The sequence derives from a man aged 18 to 29 who had mild COVID-19 (a few samples of this study predate the infection). Cell type and time point are not known. The chain joins TRBV24-1 to TRBJ2-3, with no clear D. Sequencing input: PBMCs or a T cell subset sorted from them (not recorded which). CDR3 region: CATGRAVADTQYF. The CDR3 DNA sequence: TGTGCCACCGGAAGGGCGGTCGCAGATACGCAGTATTTT.